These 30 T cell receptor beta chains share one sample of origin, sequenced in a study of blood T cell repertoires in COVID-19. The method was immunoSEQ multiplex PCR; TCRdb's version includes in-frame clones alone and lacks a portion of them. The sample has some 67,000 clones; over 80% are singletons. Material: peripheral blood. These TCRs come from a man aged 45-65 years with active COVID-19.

CDR3 in amino acids: CASSLGLAEANTGELFF. Here the CDR3 DNA reads TGTGCCAGCAGCTTGGGACTAGCGGAAGCGAACACCGGGGAGCTGTTTTTT. The rearrangement uses TRBV7-3 and TRBJ2-2; 11 nucleotides align to TRBD2. Trimming at V came to 3 bases and at J to 0 bases, leaving 3 bases not matched to a gene. Germline V gene lookup returns CDR1 SGHTA and CDR2 FQGTGA. The length of the CDR3 is 17 residues.

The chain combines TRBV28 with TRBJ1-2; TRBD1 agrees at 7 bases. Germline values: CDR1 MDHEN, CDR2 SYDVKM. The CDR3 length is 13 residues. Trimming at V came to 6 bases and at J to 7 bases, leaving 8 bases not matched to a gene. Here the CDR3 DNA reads TGTGCCAGCAGCCCGGACAGGACCGTTGGCTACACCTTC. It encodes CASSPDRTVGYTF.

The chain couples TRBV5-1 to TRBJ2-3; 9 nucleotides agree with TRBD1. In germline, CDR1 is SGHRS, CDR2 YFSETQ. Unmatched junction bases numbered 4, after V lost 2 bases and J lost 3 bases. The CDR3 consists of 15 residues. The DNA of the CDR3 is TGCGCCAGCAGCTTCATGGGACAGGGAACAGATACGCAGTATTTT. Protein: CASSFMGQGTDTQYF.

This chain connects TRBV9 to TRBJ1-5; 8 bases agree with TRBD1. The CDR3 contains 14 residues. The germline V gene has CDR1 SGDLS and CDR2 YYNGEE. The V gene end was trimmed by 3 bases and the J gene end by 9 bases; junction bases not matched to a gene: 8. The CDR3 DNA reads TGTGCCAGCAGCGACGGACAGGGCGAGCGGCCCCAGCATTTT. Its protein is CASSDGQGERPQHF.

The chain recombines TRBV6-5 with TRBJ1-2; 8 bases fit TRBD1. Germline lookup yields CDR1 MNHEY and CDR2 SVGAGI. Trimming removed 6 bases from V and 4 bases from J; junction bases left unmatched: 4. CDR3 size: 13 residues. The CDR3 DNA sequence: TGTGCCAGCAGCGCTACAGGGGGCTATGGCTACACCTTC. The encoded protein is CASSATGGYGYTF.

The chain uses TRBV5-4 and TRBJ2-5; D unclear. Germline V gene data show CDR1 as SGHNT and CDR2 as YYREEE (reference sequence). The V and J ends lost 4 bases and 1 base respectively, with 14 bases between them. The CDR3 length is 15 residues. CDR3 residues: CASSPGKKIQETQYF. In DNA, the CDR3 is TGTGCCAGCAGCCCAGGAAAGAAGATCCAAGAGACCCAGTACTTC.

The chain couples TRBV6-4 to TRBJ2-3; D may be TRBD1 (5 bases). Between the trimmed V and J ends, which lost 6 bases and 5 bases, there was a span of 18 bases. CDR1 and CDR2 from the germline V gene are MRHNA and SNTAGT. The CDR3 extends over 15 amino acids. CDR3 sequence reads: CASSKTETQGDTQYF. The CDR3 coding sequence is TGTGCCAGCAGCAAGACAGAGACCCAAGGAGATACGCAGTATTTT.

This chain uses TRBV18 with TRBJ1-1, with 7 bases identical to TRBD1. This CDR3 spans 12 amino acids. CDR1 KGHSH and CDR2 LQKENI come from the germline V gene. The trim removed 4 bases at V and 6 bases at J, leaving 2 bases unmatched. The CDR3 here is CASSLRGPEAFF. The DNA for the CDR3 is TGTGCCAGCTCACTAAGGGGGCCTGAAGCTTTCTTT.

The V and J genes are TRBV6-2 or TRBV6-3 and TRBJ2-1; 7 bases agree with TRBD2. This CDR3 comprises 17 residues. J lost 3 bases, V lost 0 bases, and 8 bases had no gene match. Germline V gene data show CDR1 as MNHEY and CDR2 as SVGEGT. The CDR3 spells CASSYSPPGGLYNEQFF. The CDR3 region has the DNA TGTGCCAGCAGTTACTCCCCCCCGGGAGGACTCTACAATGAGCAGTTCTTC.

Written as DNA, the CDR3 is TGTGCCAGCGGACAGGGGGCGCGAGATACGCAGTATTTT. Amino acid sequence: CASGQGARDTQYF. This sequence joins TRBV7-9 and TRBJ2-3; 11 bases line up with TRBD1. Losses at the gene ends were 8 bases for V and 5 bases for J; bases not matched to a gene: 3. The CDR3 covers 13 residues. Per the germline V gene, CDR1 is SEHNR and CDR2 is FQNEAQ (reference sequence).

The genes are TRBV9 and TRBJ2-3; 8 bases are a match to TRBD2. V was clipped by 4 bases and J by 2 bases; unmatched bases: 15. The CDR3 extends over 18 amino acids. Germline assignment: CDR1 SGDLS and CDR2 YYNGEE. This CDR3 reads CASSRVVVAGSLTDTQYF. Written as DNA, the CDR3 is TGTGCCAGCAGCCGGGTGGTGGTAGCGGGATCCCTCACAGATACGCAGTATTTT.

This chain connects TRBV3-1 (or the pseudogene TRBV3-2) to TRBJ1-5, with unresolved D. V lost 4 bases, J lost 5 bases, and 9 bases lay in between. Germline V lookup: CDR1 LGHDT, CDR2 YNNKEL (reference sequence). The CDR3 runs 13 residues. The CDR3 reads CASSPLGDQPQHF. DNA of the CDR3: TGTGCCAGCAGCCCCCTTGGAGATCAGCCCCAGCATTTT.

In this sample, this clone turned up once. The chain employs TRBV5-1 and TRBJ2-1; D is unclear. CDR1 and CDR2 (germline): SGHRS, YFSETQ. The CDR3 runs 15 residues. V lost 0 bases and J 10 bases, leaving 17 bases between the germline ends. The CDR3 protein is CASSLGSQWLAEQFF. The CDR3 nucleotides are TGCGCCAGCAGCTTGGGATCCCAATGGCTGGCCGAGCAGTTCTTC.

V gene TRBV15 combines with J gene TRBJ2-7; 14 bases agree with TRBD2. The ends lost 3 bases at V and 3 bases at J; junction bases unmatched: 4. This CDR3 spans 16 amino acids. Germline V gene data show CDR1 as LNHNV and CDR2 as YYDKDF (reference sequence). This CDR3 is CATSRGGTSGSYEQYF. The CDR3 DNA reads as TGTGCCACCAGCAGGGGAGGGACTAGCGGGAGCTACGAGCAGTACTTC.

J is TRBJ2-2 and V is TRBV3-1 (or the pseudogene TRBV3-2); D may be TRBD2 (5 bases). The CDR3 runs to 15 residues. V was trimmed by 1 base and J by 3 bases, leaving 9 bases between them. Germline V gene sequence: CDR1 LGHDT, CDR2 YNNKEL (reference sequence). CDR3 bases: TGTGCCAGCAGCCAAGCGGAGAGGGACACCGGGGAGCTGTTTTTT. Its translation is CASSQAERDTGELFF.

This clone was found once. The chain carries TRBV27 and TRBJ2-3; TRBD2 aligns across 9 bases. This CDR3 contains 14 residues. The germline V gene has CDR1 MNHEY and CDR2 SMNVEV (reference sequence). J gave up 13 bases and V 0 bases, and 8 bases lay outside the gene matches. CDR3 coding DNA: TGTGCCAGCAGTTTATCACCTAGCGGGAAAAGGGAGTATTTT. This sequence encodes CASSLSPSGKREYF.

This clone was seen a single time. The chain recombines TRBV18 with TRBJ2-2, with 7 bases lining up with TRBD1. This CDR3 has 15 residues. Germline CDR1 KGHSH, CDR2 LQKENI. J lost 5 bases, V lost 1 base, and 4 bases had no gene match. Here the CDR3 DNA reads TGTGCCAGCTCACCACAGCAGACAGGGACCGGGGAGCTGTTTTTT. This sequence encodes CASSPQQTGTGELFF.

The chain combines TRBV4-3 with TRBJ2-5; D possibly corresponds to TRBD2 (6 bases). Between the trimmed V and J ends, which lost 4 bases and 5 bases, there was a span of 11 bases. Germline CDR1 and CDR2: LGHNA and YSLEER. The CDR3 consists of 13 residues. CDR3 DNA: TGCGCCAGCAGCCGGGACTTCGGGGAGACCCAGTACTTC. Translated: CASSRDFGETQYF.

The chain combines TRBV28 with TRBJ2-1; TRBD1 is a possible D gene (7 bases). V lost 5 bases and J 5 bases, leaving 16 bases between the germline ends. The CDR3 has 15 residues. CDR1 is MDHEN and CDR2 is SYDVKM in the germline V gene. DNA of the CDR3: TGTGCCAGCAGTGCCAGGGGGGTCCGCGACAATGAGCAGTTCTTC. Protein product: CASSARGVRDNEQFF.

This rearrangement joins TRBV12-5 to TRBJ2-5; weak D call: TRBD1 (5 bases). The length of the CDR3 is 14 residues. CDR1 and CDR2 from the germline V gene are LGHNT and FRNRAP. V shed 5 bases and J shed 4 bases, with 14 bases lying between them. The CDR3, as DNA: TGTGCTAGTGGTACAGGCCTATCCCCAGAGACCCAGTACTTC. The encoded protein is CASGTGLSPETQYF. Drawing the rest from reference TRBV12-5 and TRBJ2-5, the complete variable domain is DARVTQTPRHKVTEMGQEVTMRCQPILGHNTVFWYRQTMMQGLELLAYFRNRAPLDDSGMPKDRFSAEMPDATLATLKIQPSEPRDSAVYFCASGTGLSPETQYFGPGTRLLVL.

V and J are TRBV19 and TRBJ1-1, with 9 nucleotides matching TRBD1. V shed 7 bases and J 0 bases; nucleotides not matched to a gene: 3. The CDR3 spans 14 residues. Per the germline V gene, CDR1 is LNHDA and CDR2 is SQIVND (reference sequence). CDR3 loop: CASKTGGMNTEAFF. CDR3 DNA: TGTGCCAGTAAGACAGGGGGGATGAACACTGAAGCTTTCTTT.

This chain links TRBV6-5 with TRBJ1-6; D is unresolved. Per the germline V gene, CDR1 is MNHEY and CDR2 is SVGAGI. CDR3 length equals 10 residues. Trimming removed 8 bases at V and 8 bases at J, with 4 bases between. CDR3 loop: CASGHSPLHF. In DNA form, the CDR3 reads TGTGCCAGCGGCCATTCACCCCTCCACTTT.

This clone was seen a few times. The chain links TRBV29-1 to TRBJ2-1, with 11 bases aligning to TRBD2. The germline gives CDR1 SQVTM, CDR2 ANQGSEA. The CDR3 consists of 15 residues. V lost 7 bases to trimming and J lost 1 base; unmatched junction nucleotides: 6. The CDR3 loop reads CSALLAGGSYNEQFF. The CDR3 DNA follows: TGCAGCGCCCTGCTAGCGGGAGGATCCTACAATGAGCAGTTCTTC.

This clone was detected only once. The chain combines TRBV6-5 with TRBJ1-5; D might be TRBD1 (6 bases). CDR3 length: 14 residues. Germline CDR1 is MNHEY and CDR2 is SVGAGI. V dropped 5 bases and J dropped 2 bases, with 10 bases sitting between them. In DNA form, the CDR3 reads TGTGCCAGCAGTCCGGACAGCGGCAATCAGCCCCAGCATTTT. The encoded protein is CASSPDSGNQPQHF.

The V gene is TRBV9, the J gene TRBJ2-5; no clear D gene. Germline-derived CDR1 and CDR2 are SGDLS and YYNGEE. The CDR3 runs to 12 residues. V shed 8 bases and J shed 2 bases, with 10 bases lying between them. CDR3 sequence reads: CASGQLQETQYF. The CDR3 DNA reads TGTGCCAGTGGGCAGCTTCAAGAGACCCAGTACTTC.

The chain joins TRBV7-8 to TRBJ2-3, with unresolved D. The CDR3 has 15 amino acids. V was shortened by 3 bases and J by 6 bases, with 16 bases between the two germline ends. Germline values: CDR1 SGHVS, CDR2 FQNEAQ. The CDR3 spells CASSLGHPLQDTQYF. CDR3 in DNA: TGTGCCAGCAGCTTGGGCCATCCCCTCCAGGATACGCAGTATTTT.

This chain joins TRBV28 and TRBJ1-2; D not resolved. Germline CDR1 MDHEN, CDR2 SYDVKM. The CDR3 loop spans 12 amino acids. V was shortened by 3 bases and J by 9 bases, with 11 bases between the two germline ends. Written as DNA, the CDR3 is TGTGCCAGCAGTTTTAGAGGGAGGAGCTACACCTTC. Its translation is CASSFRGRSYTF.

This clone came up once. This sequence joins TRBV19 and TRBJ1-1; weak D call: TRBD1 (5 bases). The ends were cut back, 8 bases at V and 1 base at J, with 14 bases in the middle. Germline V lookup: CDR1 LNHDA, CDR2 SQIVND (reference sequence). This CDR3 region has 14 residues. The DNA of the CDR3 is TGTGCCAGTCGAAACAGGAAATCGAACACTGAAGCTTTCTTT. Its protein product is CASRNRKSNTEAFF.

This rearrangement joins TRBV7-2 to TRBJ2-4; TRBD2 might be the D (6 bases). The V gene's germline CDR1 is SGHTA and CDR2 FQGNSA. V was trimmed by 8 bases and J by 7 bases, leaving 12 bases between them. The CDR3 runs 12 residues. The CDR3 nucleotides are TGTGCCAGCTCCCCGGGAGTGAACATTCAGTACTTC. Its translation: CASSPGVNIQYF.

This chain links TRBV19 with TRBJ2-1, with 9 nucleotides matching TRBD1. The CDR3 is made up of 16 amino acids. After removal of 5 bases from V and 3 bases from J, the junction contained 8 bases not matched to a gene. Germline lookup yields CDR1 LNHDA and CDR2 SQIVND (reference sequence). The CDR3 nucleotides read TGTGCCAGTAGTTCTTGGGGGACAGGGATCTACAATGAGCAGTTCTTC. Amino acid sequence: CASSSWGTGIYNEQFF.